One sample yielded the 32 T cell receptor beta chains listed below, sequenced in a study of Graves' ophthalmopathy and Graves' hyperthyroidism. TCR beta CDR3 regions were amplified from RNA transcripts. An initial RT-PCR round employing HTBI primers preceded a second-round multiplex PCR. Each CDR3 protein gets one entry after TCRdb re-called the multiplex PCR reads with MiXCR. Of over 650,000 distinct CDR3 sequences in the sample, over 40% were seen once. The specimen sequenced was peripheral blood. The receptors were sampled from an adult man with Graves' ophthalmopathy.

The chain joins TRBV10-3 to TRBJ2-5; 8 nucleotides align to TRBD1. V lost 9 bases and J lost 10; bases outside the gene matches: 7. The CDR3 runs to 11 residues. Germline-derived CDR1 and CDR2 are ENHRY and SYGVKD. The DNA of the CDR3 is TGTGCCATTTCGACAGGGGAAGACCAGTACTTC. Protein product: CAISTGEDQYF.

The chain uses TRBV2 and TRBJ1-6; no clear D. Germline V lookup: CDR1 SNHLY, CDR2 FYNNEI. The CDR3 has 16 residues. V lost 7 bases, J lost 5 bases, and 18 bases lay in between. CDR3 nucleotides: TGTGCCAGCATGGGAGCAGACGGGAGCGATAATTCACCCCTCCACTTT. It is translated as CASMGADGSDNSPLHF. Combining the CDR3 with reference TRBV2 and TRBJ1-6 gives the whole variable domain EPEVTQTPSHQVTQMGQEVILRCVPISNHLYFYWYRQILGQKVEFLVSFYNNEISEKSEIFDDQFSVERPDGSNFTLKIRSTKLEDSAMYFCASMGADGSDNSPLHFGNGTRLTVT.

This clonotype has only a few counts. This chain links TRBV7-7 with TRBJ1-5; 8 bases are shared with TRBD1. From germline, CDR1 is SSHAT and CDR2 FNYEAQ (reference sequence). CDR3 size: 12 residues. CDR3 DNA sequence: TGTGCTAGGACAGGGTCATCTCAGCCCCAGCATTTT. It specifies CARTGSSQPQHF.

The chain has TRBV5-1 and TRBJ1-6; 8 nucleotides align to TRBD1. J was trimmed by 10 bases and V by 0 bases; bases with no gene match: 6. The CDR3 length is 15 residues. CDR1 is SGHRS, CDR2 YFSETQ, per germline. The CDR3 protein is CASSLGDRGMSPLHF. The DNA for the CDR3 is TGCGCCAGCAGCTTGGGAGACAGGGGAATGTCACCCCTCCACTTT.

The V call is TRBV29-1, the J call TRBJ2-5, with D tentatively TRBD2 (5 bases). This CDR3 region has 12 residues. V lost 8 bases, J lost 2 bases, and 12 bases lay in between. Germline V gene data show CDR1 as SQVTM and CDR2 as ANQGSEA. In DNA, the CDR3 is TGCAGCAGCGGACCGCTTCAAGAGACCCAGTACTTC. It encodes CSSGPLQETQYF. The whole variable domain, remainder taken from reference TRBV29-1 and TRBJ2-5, is SAVISQKPSRDICQRGTSLTIQCQVDSQVTMMFWYRQQPGQSLTLIATANQGSEATYESGFVIDKFPISRPNLTFSTLTVSNMSPEDSSIYLCSSGPLQETQYFGPGTRLLVL.

This clonotype was counted between two and nine times. The chain employs TRBV10-3 and TRBJ1-2; 8 nucleotides line up with TRBD1. CDR1 and CDR2 (germline): ENHRY, SYGVKD. V trimming: 10 bases; J trimming: 5 bases; junction bases outside the gene matches: 9. The CDR3 has 13 amino acids. The CDR3 region has the DNA TGTGCCAGCAGAAACCGACAGGGGTATGGCTACACCTTC. Protein: CASRNRQGYGYTF.

This clonotype appeared many times. J is TRBJ2-2 and V is TRBV13; D is unresolved. CDR3 length equals 13 residues. V shed 6 bases and J shed 7 bases, with 12 bases lying between them. Germline CDR1 reads PRHDT; CDR2 reads FYEKMQ (reference sequence). The CDR3 here is CASREEAVGELFF. CDR3 nucleotides: TGTGCCAGCAGGGAAGAGGCGGTCGGGGAGCTGTTTTTT.

Regarding this clonotype: A read error may be the cause here, since a much bigger clone is one base away. The V and J genes are TRBV7-9 and TRBJ1-2, with a tentative D call TRBD1 (6 bases). CDR1 SEHNR and CDR2 FQNEAQ come from the germline V gene (reference sequence). V was pared by 4 bases and J by 10 bases, with 22 bases between. The CDR3 is 15 residues long. The CDR3 nucleotides are TGTGCCAGCAGCTCCGTCCAAACAGGGAGGGATGACTACACCTTC. Its protein product is CASSSVQTGRDDYTF.

Comments on this clonotype: A much larger clone lies one base from this, so it may be a read error. The chain carries TRBV10-3 and TRBJ2-5; TRBD1 matches 9 bases. The CDR3 runs 13 residues. Germline CDR1 reads ENHRY; CDR2 reads SYGVKD. The chain's CDR3 is CASSYDRGETRYF. The DNA of the CDR3 is TGTGCCAGCAGTTACGACAGGGGGGAGACCCGGTACTTC.

The rearrangement links TRBV5-4 to TRBJ1-6; TRBD1 matches 8 bases. Unmatched junction bases numbered 15, after V lost 5 bases and J lost 11 bases. The V gene's germline CDR1 is SGHNT and CDR2 YYREEE (reference sequence). This CDR3 has 16 residues. The CDR3: CASRRGGTGGNPPLHF. CDR3 DNA sequence: TGTGCCAGCAGACGGGGAGGGACAGGAGGCAATCCACCCCTCCACTTT.

This clonotype was seen ten or more times. This chain uses TRBV7-8 with TRBJ2-2, with 9 bases that match TRBD1. From germline, CDR1 is SGHVS and CDR2 FQNEAQ. This CDR3 is built from 17 residues. Trimming removed 4 bases from V and 5 bases from J; junction bases left unmatched: 11. The CDR3 coding sequence is TGTGCCAGCAGCTGGAACCCGGGACAGGGAAGGACCGGGGAGCTGTTTTTT. Translating gives CASSWNPGQGRTGELFF.

The rearrangement uses TRBV7-2 and TRBJ1-6, with 7 bases matching TRBD1. This CDR3 is 16 amino acids long. The germline V gene encodes CDR1 SGHTA and CDR2 FQGNSA. J was trimmed by 7 bases and V by 5 bases; bases with no gene match: 11. CDR3 sequence (DNA): TGTGCCAGCAGCAGTATGACAGGGACCCAAAATTCACCCCTCCACTTT. Its protein product is CASSSMTGTQNSPLHF.

This clonotype occurred many times. The V gene is TRBV12-3 or TRBV12-4, the J gene TRBJ2-7, with D hard to call. V was cut by 7 bases and J by 5 bases, with 21 bases left in between. CDR3 size: 15 residues. The CDR3 loop reads CASTTLDGKGDEQYF. DNA for the CDR3: TGTGCCAGCACAACCTTGGACGGCAAGGGCGACGAGCAGTACTTC.

This clonotype was counted ten times or more. Here the CDR3 DNA reads TGTGCCAGCAGCTTAGGTGGGGGGGGCAAAACTGAAGCTTTCTTT. It is translated as CASSLGGGGKTEAFF. The rearrangement joins TRBV7-2 to TRBJ1-1, with a tentative D call TRBD1 (6 bases). CDR1 SGHTA and CDR2 FQGNSA come from the germline V gene. The CDR3 length is 15 residues. Trimming left V 1 base short and J 5 bases short, with 14 bases between.

This clonotype has at least ten counts. The chain uses TRBV7-9 and TRBJ1-1; maybe TRBD1 (6 bases). The CDR3 length is 16 residues. V dropped 6 bases and J dropped 5 bases, with 22 bases sitting between them. CDR1 SEHNR and CDR2 FQNEAQ come from the germline V gene (reference sequence). CDR3 residues: CASSSQQEPRGTEAFF. CDR3 bases: TGTGCCAGCAGTTCCCAACAGGAGCCAAGGGGGACTGAAGCTTTCTTT.

This clonotype was recorded at least ten times. This CDR3 reads CASSPSGHRNQPQHF. In nucleotides, the CDR3 is TGTGCCAGCAGCCCATCGGGACACCGCAATCAGCCCCAGCATTTT. V gene TRBV7-2 combines with J gene TRBJ1-5; D may be TRBD1 (6 bases). CDR1 is SGHTA, CDR2 FQGNSA, per germline. The CDR3 is 15 residues long. Trimming removed 5 bases from V and 2 bases from J, with 13 bases in between.

This clonotype was seen ten or more times. Germline and junction disagree at one end, which may indicate a read error. The chain employs TRBV7-2 and TRBJ2-6, with 7 bases lining up with TRBD1. Germline CDR1 reads SGHTA; CDR2 reads FQGNSA. The CDR3 has 15 residues. The CDR3 DNA follows: TGTGCCAGCAGCGGGACAGAATCTGGGACCAACGTCCTGACTTTC. It translates to CASSGTESGTNVLTF.

The rearrangement joins TRBV2 to TRBJ1-6; 9 nucleotides align to TRBD1. The CDR3 is 17 amino acids. Germline CDR1 and CDR2: SNHLY and FYNNEI. Trimming removed 1 base from V and 5 bases from J; junction bases left unmatched: 6. The CDR3 DNA sequence: TGTGCCAGCAGTGAAGTCATGCGGACAGGGGATAATTCACCCCTCCACTTT. This gives the protein CASSEVMRTGDNSPLHF.

The chain uses TRBV19 and TRBJ2-7; 9 nucleotides match TRBD1. This CDR3 is 15 amino acids long. V gave up 4 bases and J gave up 2 bases; unmatched junction bases: 6. Germline CDR1 and CDR2: LNHDA and SQIVND (reference sequence). The CDR3 sequence is CASSSSGQGTYEQYF. In nucleotides, the CDR3 is TGTGCCAGTAGTAGCTCGGGACAGGGAACCTACGAGCAGTACTTC. Full variable domain (outside the CDR3, taken from reference TRBV19 and TRBJ2-7): DGGITQSPKYLFRKEGQNVTLSCEQNLNHDAMYWYRQDPGQGLRLIYYSQIVNDFQKGDIAEGYSVSREKKESFPLTVTSAQKNPTAFYLCASSSSGQGTYEQYFGPGTRLTVT.

The genes are TRBV6-2 or TRBV6-3 and TRBJ2-5; D possibly corresponds to TRBD2 (6 bases). V was pared by 6 bases and J by 5 bases, with 16 bases between. Germline CDR1 and CDR2: MNHEY and SVGEGT. CDR3 size: 14 residues. CDR3 loop: CASSGTGPGETQYF. The CDR3 DNA is TGTGCCAGCAGCGGGACTGGTCCAGGGGAGACCCAGTACTTC.

The chain combines TRBV5-4 with TRBJ1-5, with 8 bases matching TRBD1. The CDR3 extends over 15 amino acids. Germline lookup yields CDR1 SGHNT and CDR2 YYREEE (reference sequence). Losses at the gene ends were 4 bases for V and 6 bases for J; bases not matched to a gene: 9. This CDR3 reads CASSPRTGFSQPQHF. The CDR3 DNA follows: TGTGCCAGCAGCCCACGGACAGGGTTTAGTCAGCCCCAGCATTTT.

This clonotype has only a few counts. The chain carries TRBV4-1 and TRBJ1-5; D possibly corresponds to TRBD1 (5 bases). V lost 0 bases and J 7 bases, leaving 7 bases between the germline ends. The germline V gene encodes CDR1 MGHRA and CDR2 YSYEKL. CDR3 size: 13 residues. The CDR3 here is CASSQDEGQPQHF. CDR3 in DNA: TGCGCCAGCAGCCAAGATGAGGGGCAGCCCCAGCATTTT.

V is TRBV29-1 and J is TRBJ1-4; 10 nucleotides match TRBD1. The V gene's germline CDR1 is SQVTM and CDR2 ANQGSEA. The length of the CDR3 is 15 residues. The trim removed 4 bases at V and 8 bases at J, leaving 10 bases unmatched. The CDR3 coding sequence is TGCAGCGTTGGATCTGGGGGGACAGGGGTCGAAAAACTGTTTTTT. It yields the protein CSVGSGGTGVEKLFF.

The chain carries TRBV12-3 or TRBV12-4 and TRBJ1-2, with D possibly TRBD1 on 5 matching bases. With 4 bases removed from V and 7 bases from J, the gap between germline ends came to 16 bases. This CDR3 contains 14 residues. In nucleotides, the CDR3 is TGTGCCAGCAGTTCTCCGGGACTTTTGTCTGGCTACACCTTC. It encodes CASSSPGLLSGYTF.

This chain connects TRBV29-1 to TRBJ2-7, with 13 positions matching TRBD2. Germline lookup yields CDR1 SQVTM and CDR2 ANQGSEA. The CDR3 length is 15 residues. The V gene end was trimmed by 8 bases and the J gene end by 4 bases; junction bases not matched to a gene: 11. CDR3 loop: CSRKLAGGPLYEQYF. For the CDR3, the DNA is TGCAGCCGGAAACTAGCGGGGGGGCCGTTGTACGAGCAGTACTTC.

V usage is TRBV7-2 and J usage is TRBJ2-7; D might be TRBD2 (6 bases). CDR3 size: 14 residues. Germline V gives CDR1 SGHTA, CDR2 FQGNSA. Deletions cut 11 bases from V and 4 bases from J, with 21 bases between. CDR3 protein: CAWSVSGGFYEQYF. CDR3 coding DNA: TGTGCCTGGAGTGTATCCGGAGGGTTTTACGAGCAGTACTTC.

V usage is TRBV19 and J usage is TRBJ2-2; 7 bases are a match to TRBD2. Germline trimming cut 9 bases from V and 4 bases from J; bases unmatched to any gene: 8. CDR3 length: 14 amino acids. The germline V gene has CDR1 LNHDA and CDR2 SQIVND (reference sequence). The chain's CDR3 is CASSGGGVTGELFF. As DNA, the CDR3 is TGTGCCAGCTCTGGGGGGGGAGTCACCGGGGAGCTGTTTTTT.

This clonotype was counted a few times. The J gene is TRBJ2-7, the V gene TRBV4-1, with D unclear. The germline V and J ends were trimmed by 2 bases and 4 bases, with 15 bases remaining between them. The germline CDR1 and CDR2 sequences are MGHRA and YSYEKL. This CDR3 contains 15 residues. As DNA, the CDR3 is TGCGCCAGCAGCCAATACGGCGACGGTTTTTACGAGCAGTACTTC. Translating it yields CASSQYGDGFYEQYF.

The chain joins TRBV19 to TRBJ1-5; TRBD1 matches at 12 bases. Trimming removed 3 bases from V and 6 bases from J; junction bases left unmatched: 3. The germline gives CDR1 LNHDA, CDR2 SQIVND (reference sequence). CDR3 length: 15 residues. The CDR3 DNA is TGTGCCAGTAGTATGAGGGACAGGGGGCTTCAGCCCCAGCATTTT. Amino acid sequence: CASSMRDRGLQPQHF.

This clonotype was recorded many times. The chain links TRBV12-3 or TRBV12-4 to TRBJ1-2, with D uncertain. Trimming took off 2 bases at V and 1 base at J, with 11 bases between the two ends. The CDR3 loop spans 15 amino acids. CDR3 nucleotides: TGTGCCAGCAGTTTACCGGGATCGTATAACTATGGCTACACCTTC. It encodes CASSLPGSYNYGYTF.

With respect to this clonotype: One end of the junction varies from germline; a read error may be responsible. V is TRBV7-2 and J is TRBJ1-2, with 9 bases identical to TRBD1. CDR3 size: 17 residues. Germline V gene data show CDR1 as SGHTA and CDR2 as FQGNSA. CDR3 residues: CASSLIHRGRGDYGYTF. The CDR3 bases are TGCGCCAGCAGCCTAATACACAGGGGGCGCGGTGACTATGGCTACACCTTC.

This clonotype was seen repeatedly, ten times or more. The rearrangement uses TRBV5-1 and TRBJ1-1, with D unclear. V lost 4 bases and J 6 bases, leaving 19 bases between the germline ends. Germline-derived CDR1 and CDR2 are SGHRS and YFSETQ. The CDR3 spans 15 residues. The CDR3 sequence: CASSQLRHGRSEAFF. The CDR3 DNA reads as TGCGCCAGCAGCCAACTACGACATGGTAGGTCTGAAGCTTTCTTT.